This TCR beta chain was observed in a study of blood T cell repertoires in COVID-19. The CDR3 spans 21 residues. The ends lost 4 bases at V and 2 bases at J; junction bases unmatched: 23. Germline V gives CDR1 SGHRS, CDR2 YFSETQ. This clone has a handful of counts. In the original workflow: It was from reference gene primer amplification that nucleated cell counts were estimated. Using immunoSEQ multiplex PCR, the repertoire was profiled, and TCRdb retains in-frame clones only, with some absent. For V, J and clone size, that table is used; D and trimming come from the DNA. Of some 270,000 clones detected, 85% to 90% appear once; the ten largest clones hold 1.5% to 2%. Donors in Cohort 3 who had recovered were those with two negative PCRs, healthcare professional clearance, or resolution of their symptoms.

Sequencing used PBMCs or T cells enriched from blood (not recorded which). The chain couples TRBV5-1 to TRBJ2-7, with 11 bases lining up with TRBD2. The TCR was taken from a woman in her sixties who had recovered from COVID-19. Here the CDR3 DNA reads TGCGCCAGCAGCCTTACCTATGGGAAACTAGCGGGAGATAGGGTTCCCTACGAGCAGTACTTC. It is translated as CASSLTYGKLAGDRVPYEQYF.